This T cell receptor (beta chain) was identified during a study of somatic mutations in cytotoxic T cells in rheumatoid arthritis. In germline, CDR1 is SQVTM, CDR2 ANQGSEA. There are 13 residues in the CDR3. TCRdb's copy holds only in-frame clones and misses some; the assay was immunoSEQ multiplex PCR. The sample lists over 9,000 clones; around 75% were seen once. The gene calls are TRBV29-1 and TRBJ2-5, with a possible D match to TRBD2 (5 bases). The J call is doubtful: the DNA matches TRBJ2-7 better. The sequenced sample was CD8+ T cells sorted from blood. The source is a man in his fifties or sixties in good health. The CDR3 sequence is CSVEEERSYEQYF. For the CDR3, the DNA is TGCAGCGTTGAAGAAGAGCGGAGCTACGAGCAGTACTTC.